The entry that follows covers one T cell receptor (beta chain) sequence. Its antigen is unknown. Repertoires were generated with immunoSEQ multiplex PCR, while TCRdb's copy carries only in-frame clones and drops some. The table has approximately 77,000 clones, 92% seen once; the top ten hold roughly 5%. V lost 8 bases and J lost 8, with 15 bases in between. The CDR3 is 13 residues long. The data derive from a study of T cell responses to AZD1222 COVID-19 vaccine. Study-level findings and limits: In the spike-specific TCR repertoire, nearly half reportedly target unmutated variant regions.

This sequence was found in an adult who received the AZD1222 COVID-19 vaccine. Sequencing was performed on peripheral blood, taken 28 days after the second AZD1222 dose. V gene TRBV12-3 or TRBV12-4 combines with J gene TRBJ1-4; maybe TRBD1 (5 bases). CDR3 loop: CASRFVGTEKLFF. For the CDR3, the DNA is TGTGCCAGCCGATTCGTCGGGACCGAAAAACTGTTTTTT.